This TCR beta chain appears in the sequencing data of a study of human T cells and chemical hapten exposure. On this clonotype: What it recognizes is unknown.

TCRdb re-called the RACE reads with MiXCR, one entry per CDR3 protein. The table has nearly 85,000 distinct CDR3 sequences, around 10% seen once. Time point defined: patch test 2, 6 weeks after DPC sensitization. Treatment: therapeutic diphenylcyclopropenone sensitization with weekly scalp DPC. V was pared by 1 base and J by 1 base, with 5 bases between. Germline V gives CDR1 SEHNR, CDR2 FQNEAQ (reference sequence). This CDR3 has 14 residues. Regarding the study as a whole: Large CDR3 similarity clusters arose significantly more often from expanded TCRs than from controls.

The sequencing here drew on whole blood, taken in connection with sensitization to the hapten diphenylcyclopropenone (DPC). This clonotype was obtained from a man between 18 and 35 years old with alopecia areata. Some clones in this sample may be carry-over from other donors' samples. The chain employs TRBV7-9 and TRBJ2-4; no clear D. In DNA form, the CDR3 reads TGTGCCAGCAGCTTAGAGGTTGCCAAAAACATTCAGTACTTC. Its protein product is CASSLEVAKNIQYF.